This T cell receptor (beta chain) was found in a study of identical twins. Concerning this clonotype itself: Its antigen remains unknown.

From the 5' RACE reads, TCRdb called clonotypes with MiXCR, one entry per CDR3 protein. This sample has about 690,000 distinct CDR3 sequences, with around 21% found just once. Study findings and constraints: Sharing of beta out-of-frame sequences by twins showed a weaker excess.

The V segment lost 6 bases and the J segment 8 bases; nucleotides outside the gene matches: 8. The CDR3 extends over 13 amino acids. CDR1 is DFQATT and CDR2 is SNEGSKA in the germline V gene (reference sequence). This same sample was also taken into another study, of T cells expressing NK-cell markers.

The TCR comes from a woman between 18 and 29 years old in good health. The rearrangement joins TRBV20-1 to TRBJ2-1; 9 positions agree with TRBD1. The sample comprised PBMCs. CDR3 sequence (DNA): TGCAGTGCCCCGGGACAGGGTTTTGATGAGCAGTTCTTC. Protein sequence: CSAPGQGFDEQFF.